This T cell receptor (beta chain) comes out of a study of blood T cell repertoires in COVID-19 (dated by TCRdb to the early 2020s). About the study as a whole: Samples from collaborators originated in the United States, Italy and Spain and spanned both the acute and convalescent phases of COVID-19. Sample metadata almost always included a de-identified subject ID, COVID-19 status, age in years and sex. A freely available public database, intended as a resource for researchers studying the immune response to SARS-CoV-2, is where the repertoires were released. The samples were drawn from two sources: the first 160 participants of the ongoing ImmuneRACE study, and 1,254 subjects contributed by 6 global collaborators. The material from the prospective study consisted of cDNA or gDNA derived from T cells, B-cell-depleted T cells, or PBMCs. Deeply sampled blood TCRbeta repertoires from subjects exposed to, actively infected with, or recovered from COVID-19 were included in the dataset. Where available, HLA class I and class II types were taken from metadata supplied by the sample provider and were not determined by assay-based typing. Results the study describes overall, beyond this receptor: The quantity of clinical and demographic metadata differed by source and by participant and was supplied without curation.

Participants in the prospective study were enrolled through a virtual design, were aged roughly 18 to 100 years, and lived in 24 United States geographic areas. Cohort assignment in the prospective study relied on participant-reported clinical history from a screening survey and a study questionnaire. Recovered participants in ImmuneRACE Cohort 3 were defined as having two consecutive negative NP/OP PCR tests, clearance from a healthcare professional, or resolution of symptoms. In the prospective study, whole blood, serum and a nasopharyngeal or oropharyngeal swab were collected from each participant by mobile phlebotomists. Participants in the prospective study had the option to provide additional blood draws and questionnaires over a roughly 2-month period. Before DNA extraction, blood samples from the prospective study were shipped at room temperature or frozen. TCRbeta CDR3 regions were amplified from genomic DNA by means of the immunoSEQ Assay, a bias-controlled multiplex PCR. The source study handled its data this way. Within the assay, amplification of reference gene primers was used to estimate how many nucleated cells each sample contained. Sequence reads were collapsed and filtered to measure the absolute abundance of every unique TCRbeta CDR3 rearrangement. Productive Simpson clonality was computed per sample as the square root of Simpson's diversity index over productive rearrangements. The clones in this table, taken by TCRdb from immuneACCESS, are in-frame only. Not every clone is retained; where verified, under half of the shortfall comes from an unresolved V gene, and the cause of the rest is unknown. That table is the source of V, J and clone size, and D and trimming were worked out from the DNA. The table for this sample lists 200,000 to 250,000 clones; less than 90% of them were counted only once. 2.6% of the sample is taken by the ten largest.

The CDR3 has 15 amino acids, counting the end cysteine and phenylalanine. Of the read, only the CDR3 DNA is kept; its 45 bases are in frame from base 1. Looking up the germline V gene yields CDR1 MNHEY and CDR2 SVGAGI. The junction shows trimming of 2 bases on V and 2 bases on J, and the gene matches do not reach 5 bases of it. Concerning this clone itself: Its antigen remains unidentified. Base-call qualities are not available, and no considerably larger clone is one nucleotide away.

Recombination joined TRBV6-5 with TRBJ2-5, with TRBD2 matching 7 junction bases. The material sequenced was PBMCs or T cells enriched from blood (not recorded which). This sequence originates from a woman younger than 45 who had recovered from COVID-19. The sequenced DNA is TGTGCCAGCAGTTACACAGCGGGGAGACAAGAGACCCAGTACTTC. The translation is CASSYTAGRQETQYF.